What follows is one TCR beta chain and its context. This clonotype was seen many times. Its antigen is not yet known. It has no much larger one-base neighbor in the sample; base qualities were not kept. This sample stems from a study of T cells in Graves' hyperthyroidism and ophthalmopathy (dated by TCRdb to between 2018 and 2020). Describing the broader study: Peripheral blood was sampled at the time of initial diagnosis, prior to any treatment. A discovery cohort of approximately 97 patients, approximately 44 with Graves' ophthalmopathy and 55 to 60 with stable Graves' hyperthyroidism, was used to find distinguishing TCR V-J signatures. Prospective prediction of ophthalmopathy was tested in an independent validation cohort of 18 to 20 hyperthyroidism patients and 17 patients who later progressed to ophthalmopathy. For training and testing, the 100 or so patients in the discovery cohort were randomly divided in a 7:3 ratio. In addition, the study compared T-cell repertoires in thyroid tissue and in blood from six Graves' hyperthyroidism patients. Following sampling, methimazole starting at 30 mg daily was given to hyperthyroidism patients, and high-dose intravenous methylprednisolone was given to ophthalmopathy patients. The paper reports TCR Vbeta CDR3 sequencing of more than 120 peripheral blood samples: around 45 ophthalmopathy, roughly 74 hyperthyroidism and about 17 progressor patients.

The paper as a whole reports these results and caveats: Sample size was not statistically predetermined, and investigators were not blinded to group allocation. Ophthalmopathy was separated from stable hyperthyroidism by a 13 V-J signature model, with over 85% sensitivity and roughly 84% specificity obtained in cross-validation and 80%/75% obtained in testing. In validation, progression to ophthalmopathy was predicted by the model with roughly 71% sensitivity and around 76% specificity, a median of approximately 6.5 months before onset. Most expanded thyroid clonotypes (frequency above 0.001) were also detected in blood, suggesting blood repertoires may reflect thyroid immune responses.

Ophthalmopathy patients had moderately to severely active disease, with a Clinical Activity Score of 3 or more, a NOSPECS grade of 4 or more, and a disease duration of less than 3 months. The study excluded patients with uncontrolled infections, other autoimmune diseases, pregnancy or lactation. Diagnoses relied on clinical symptoms, serum thyroxine and TRAb, thyroid ultrasound and orbital computed tomography. PBMCs were isolated from roughly 10 ml of fresh peripheral blood by Ficoll-Paque density gradient centrifugation. Trizol reagent was used to extract total RNA, and RNA quality was then checked on an Agilent 2100 Bioanalyzer. The TCR beta CDR3 regions were amplified from the RNA transcripts. The first round of RT-PCR for the TCR CDR3 was performed with the HTBI primer set and the Qiagen OneStep RT-PCR kit. Libraries were constructed in a second round of multiplex PCR, after which size selection and purification were performed. Libraries were sequenced paired-end with 100 bp reads on an Illumina HiSeq2000. Concerning the study's data processing: SOAPnuke was used to process the raw data, with reads discarded if the reads contained adapters or uncalled bases, had a mean Phred below 15, or lacked an exact constant-primer or identifier match. High-quality paired reads were merged using COPE v1.2.5, and each unique nucleotide sequence was defined as a clonotype. MiTCR v1.1 was used to align clonotypes to the IMGT TRBV, TRBD and TRBJ reference segments. Only V-J combinations with frequency above 0.0001, covering about 99% of repertoires, were analysed. The TCS score was defined as the ratio of F50 (clonal expansion) to E x V (chaos), calculated using BLOSUM62-based TCRdist between CDR3 peptides within each V-J. Welch's t-statistics and random forest reduced 500 to 550 V-J features to roughly 13, which were used in a naive Bayes classifier (R e1071). TCRdb reran the public reads through fastp at Q25 and MiXCR, keeping productive beta chains. Rows are unified per CDR3 protein, each entry keeping the most common DNA and genes. The V and J calls follow TCRdb's processing rather than the paper's. The sample table lists 400,000 to 550,000 distinct CDR3 sequences, around 22% of them with a count of one. Around 11% of the sample belongs to the ten largest clones.

Measured from the cysteine to the phenylalanine, the CDR3 is 14 residues long. Of the read, only the CDR3 DNA is kept; its 42 bases are in frame from base 1. The CDR1 and CDR2 encoded by the germline V gene (reference sequence) are DFQATT and SNEGSKA. V is clipped by 6 bases and J by 0 bases, and the sequence between their germline boundaries is 12 bases long. The V and J genes are TRBV20-1 and TRBJ1-5; a tentative D match to TRBD1 spans 5 bases. The sequenced sample was blood. The sequence was obtained from a woman aged 30 to 39 with Graves' ophthalmopathy. The CDR3 in this case is CSAMDMHSNQPQHF. The bases are TGCAGTGCCATGGACATGCATAGCAATCAGCCCCAGCATTTT.